One and the same sample provided the 2 T cell receptor beta chains below, sequenced in a study of spatial heterogeneity in lung cancer. The time point here: sample taken at primary tumor resection. Unsorted whole RNA samples from tumor, nontumor lung or frozen PBMC were sequenced. MiXCR, applied by TCRdb to the 5' RACE reads, yields one record per CDR3 protein. Of 80,000 to 95,000 distinct CDR3 sequences listed, 7.5% to 10% are singletons. Material: PBMCs, obtained at surgery. These TCRs come from a male donor with early-stage non-small cell lung cancer.

The sample holds many counts of this clonotype. The CDR3 coding sequence is TGCGCCAGCAGCTTTAGCGGGGTCACCGGGGAGCTGTTTTTT. This gives the protein CASSFSGVTGELFF. The V gene is TRBV5-1, the J gene TRBJ2-2, with TRBD2 matching 8 bases. The germline CDR1 and CDR2 sequences are SGHRS and YFSETQ. The CDR3 totals 14 residues. After removal of 2 bases from V and 4 bases from J, the junction contained 1 base not matched to a gene.

Remarks on this clonotype: An end of the junction does not agree with germline; a read error may underlie this. The CDR3 DNA sequence: TGTGCCAGCAGCCCGAAGACCGGGGAGCTGTTTTTT. Translating gives CASSPKTGELFF. The V gene is TRBV7-9, the J gene TRBJ2-2; D is unclear. The V gene's germline CDR1 is SEHNR and CDR2 FQNEAQ (reference sequence). CDR3 length: 12 residues.